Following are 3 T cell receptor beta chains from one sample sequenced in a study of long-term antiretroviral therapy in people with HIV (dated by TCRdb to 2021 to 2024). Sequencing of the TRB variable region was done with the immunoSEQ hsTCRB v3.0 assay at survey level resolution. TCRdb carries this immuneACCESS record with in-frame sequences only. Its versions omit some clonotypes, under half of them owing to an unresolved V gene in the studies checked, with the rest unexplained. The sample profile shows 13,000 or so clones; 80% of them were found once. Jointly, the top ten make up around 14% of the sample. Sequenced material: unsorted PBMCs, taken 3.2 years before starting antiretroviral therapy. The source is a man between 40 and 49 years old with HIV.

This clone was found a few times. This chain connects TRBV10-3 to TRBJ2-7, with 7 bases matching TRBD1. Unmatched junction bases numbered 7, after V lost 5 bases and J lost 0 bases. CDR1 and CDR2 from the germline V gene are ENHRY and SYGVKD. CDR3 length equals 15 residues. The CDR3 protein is CAISTDRESSYEQYF. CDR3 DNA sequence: TGTGCCATCAGTACCGACAGGGAGAGCTCCTACGAGCAGTACTTC.

CDR3 in amino acids: CASSPLGGLGNTIYF. Written as DNA, the CDR3 is TGTGCCAGCAGCCCGCTGGGGGGGCTCGGAAACACCATATATTTT. The chain employs TRBV13 and TRBJ1-3, with D perhaps matching TRBD1 (6 bases). With 5 bases removed from V and 4 bases from J, the gap between germline ends came to 15 bases. Germline V gene sequence: CDR1 PRHDT, CDR2 FYEKMQ (reference sequence). This CDR3 comprises 15 residues.

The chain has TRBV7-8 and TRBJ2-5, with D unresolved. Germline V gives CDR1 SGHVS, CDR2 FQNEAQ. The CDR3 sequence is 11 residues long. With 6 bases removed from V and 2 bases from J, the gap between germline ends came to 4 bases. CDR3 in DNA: TGTGCCAGCAGGACTCAAGAGACCCAGTACTTC. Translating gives CASRTQETQYF.